This T cell receptor (beta chain) is drawn from a study of beta chain features in type 1 diabetes. CDR1 SEHNR and CDR2 FQNEAQ come from the germline V gene (reference sequence). V was pared by 4 bases and J by 8 bases, with 15 bases between. The CDR3 runs 14 residues. Reverse transcribing all isolated RNA meant expressed TCRB transcripts were sequenced. Here immunoSEQ multiplex PCR was the method, and the copy in TCRdb shows in-frame clones only, minus some. The data show around 250,000 clones, under 70% seen once. Worth noting for this clone: Its antigen is unknown.

General study findings and limits: Diminished insertions and augmented deletions at VDJ junctions characterized type 1 diabetes patients.

The sample taken for sequencing was naive CD4+ T cells from blood. The sequence was collected from a man in his thirties or forties in good health. The chain combines TRBV7-9 with TRBJ1-5; D may be TRBD1 (5 bases). Here the CDR3 DNA reads TGTGCCAGCAGCTCACCATTCGCGGGGGAGCCCCAGCATTTT. Translating gives CASSSPFAGEPQHF.